This entry describes one T cell receptor beta chain. These data are taken from a study of OX40 agonist ivuxolimab in advanced cancers. Here immunoSEQ multiplex PCR was the method, and the copy in TCRdb shows in-frame clones only, minus some. The table has about 53,000 clones, more than 80% seen once. This TCR was sampled from an adult with an advanced solid tumor such as melanoma, head and neck, liver or kidney cancer. The sample here was CD4+ or CD8+ T cells sorted from blood, taken in a trial of the OX40 agonist ivuxolimab.

The CDR3 DNA sequence: TGTGCCAGCAGTTACCCAGTGGGACAGGGGGGTTCACCCCTCCACTTT. Its protein product is CASSYPVGQGGSPLHF. V and J are TRBV6-6 and TRBJ1-6; 11 nucleotides align to TRBD1. CDR3 length: 16 amino acids. From germline, CDR1 is MNHNY and CDR2 SVGAGI (reference sequence). V was clipped by 2 bases and J by 9 bases; unmatched bases: 6.